Following are 27 T cell receptor beta chains from one sample sequenced in a study of shared clonotypes between healthy human individuals. TCRdb's copy holds only in-frame clones and misses some; the assay was immunoSEQ multiplex PCR. The profile covers some 2.3 million clones, with 80% to 95% appearing a single time and about 0.37% taken by the ten largest. The specimen sequenced was naive CD4+ T cells from PBMCs. As for subset: CD45RA+ positively selected. Receptors were obtained from a man between 18 and 35 years old in good health. Some clones in this sample may be carry-over from other donors' samples.

This sequence joins TRBV28 and TRBJ1-4; D gene ambiguous. V was clipped by 2 bases and J by 2 bases, with 9 bases between them. The germline CDR1 and CDR2 sequences are MDHEN and SYDVKM. This CDR3 comprises 15 residues. The CDR3 region has the DNA TGTGCCAGCAGTTTACGGGCGGGGACTAATGAAAAACTGTTTTTT. It specifies CASSLRAGTNEKLFF. The variable domain in full, with the rest retrieved from reference TRBV28 and TRBJ1-4, is DVKVTQSSRYLVKRTGEKVFLECVQDMDHENMFWYRQDPGLGLRLIYFSYDVKMKEKGDIPEGYSVSREKKERFSLILESASTNQTSMYLCASSLRAGTNEKLFFGSGTQLSVL.

The chain combines TRBV4-3 with TRBJ2-1; 11 bases map to TRBD2. The junction had 4 bases not matched to a gene; V was cut back by 3 bases and J by 9 bases. CDR1 is LGHNA and CDR2 is YSLEER in the germline V gene. This CDR3 region has 14 residues. The CDR3 nucleotides read TGCGCCAGCAGCCAGCTAGCGGGAGGTGGTGAGCAGTTCTTC. It translates to CASSQLAGGGEQFF.

The chain is built from TRBV7-3 and TRBJ2-7; D may be TRBD1 (5 bases). Trimming removed 2 bases at V and 6 bases at J, with 11 bases between. CDR3 size: 13 residues. Germline assignment: CDR1 SGHTA and CDR2 FQGTGA. For the CDR3, the DNA is TGTGCCAGCAGCTTAGGCAGGGAAGGCGAGCAGTACTTC. Its protein is CASSLGREGEQYF. Combining the CDR3 with reference TRBV7-3 and TRBJ2-7 gives the whole variable domain GAGVSQTPSNKVTEKGKYVELRCDPISGHTALYWYRQSLGQGPEFLIYFQGTGAADDSGLPNDRFFAVRPEGSVSTLKIQRTERGDSAVYLCASSLGREGEQYFGPGTRLTVT.

The V call is TRBV11-2, the J call TRBJ2-2; no clear D. Germline V CDR1 and CDR2: SGHAT, FQNNGV. Trimming removed 4 bases at V and 6 bases at J, with 12 bases between. This CDR3 has 14 amino acids. CDR3 in amino acids: CASSSPILAGELFF. The DNA of the CDR3 is TGTGCCAGCAGCTCGCCTATTCTCGCCGGGGAGCTGTTTTTT.

This clone showed up just once. V and J are TRBV27 and TRBJ2-7, with 7 positions matching TRBD2. Germline V gives CDR1 MNHEY, CDR2 SMNVEV (reference sequence). V trimming: 0 bases; J trimming: 5 bases; junction bases outside the gene matches: 10. The CDR3 runs 16 residues. The chain's CDR3 is CASSLSLGGRRNEQYF. CDR3 DNA sequence: TGTGCCAGCAGTTTATCATTGGGAGGGAGAAGGAACGAGCAGTACTTC.

V gene TRBV5-6 combines with J gene TRBJ1-2; D ambiguous. The V gene's germline CDR1 is SGHDT and CDR2 YYEEEE. V was pared by 4 bases and J by 5 bases, with 6 bases between. CDR3 length equals 11 residues. CDR3 protein: CASSREYGYTF. As DNA, the CDR3 is TGTGCCAGCAGCAGGGAGTATGGCTACACCTTC.

The V and J genes are TRBV5-6 and TRBJ1-1, with unresolved D. The CDR3 sequence is 15 residues long. Trimming cost V 1 base and J 0 bases, with 10 bases left between them. The germline gives CDR1 SGHDT, CDR2 YYEEEE. Written as DNA, the CDR3 is TGTGCCAGCAGCTTGAGATGGGTCATGAACACTGAAGCTTTCTTT. This codes for CASSLRWVMNTEAFF.

The CDR3 sequence is CASSGDRAGYNEQFF. The CDR3, as DNA: TGTGCCAGCAGCGGCGACAGGGCGGGCTACAATGAGCAGTTCTTC. This chain joins TRBV9 and TRBJ2-1; 7 bases map to TRBD1. CDR3 length: 15 amino acids. The germline V gene has CDR1 SGDLS and CDR2 YYNGEE. Trimming cost V 3 bases and J 3 bases; bases outside gene matches: 6.

The rearrangement uses TRBV5-4 and TRBJ1-4; 8 nucleotides match TRBD1. The V segment lost 0 bases and the J segment 5 bases; nucleotides outside the gene matches: 3. The CDR3 totals 15 residues. Germline-derived CDR1 and CDR2 are SGHNT and YYREEE (reference sequence). The CDR3 bases are TGTGCCAGCAGCTTGGCGGGACAGGCGAATGAAAAACTGTTTTTT. Translating gives CASSLAGQANEKLFF.

In this sample, this clone turned up a few times. This chain connects TRBV4-3 to TRBJ1-2, with a possible D match to TRBD1 (5 bases). The CDR3 has 16 amino acids. Trimming removed 1 base from V and 4 bases from J, with 16 bases in between. Germline V gene lookup returns CDR1 LGHNA and CDR2 YSLEER. CDR3 DNA sequence: TGCGCCAGCAGCCAAGCCAGTCCGACAGAGGGCTATGGCTACACCTTC. It encodes CASSQASPTEGYGYTF.

The chain couples TRBV19 to TRBJ1-3; tentative D call: TRBD1 (5 bases). V dropped 10 bases and J dropped 11 bases, with 24 bases sitting between them. Germline CDR1 and CDR2: LNHDA and SQIVND (reference sequence). This CDR3 is 14 amino acids long. The CDR3 bases are TGTGCCACTACGGTCCGGGCGGGGGAGATGTCCATATATTTT. Translating it yields CATTVRAGEMSIYF.

This chain links TRBV5-1 with TRBJ2-1; 7 bases are shared with TRBD1. The V segment lost 3 bases and the J segment 0 bases; nucleotides outside the gene matches: 3. Germline V gene data show CDR1 as SGHRS and CDR2 as YFSETQ. The CDR3 consists of 15 residues. CDR3 in DNA: TGCGCCAGCAGCTCGACAGGGCTCTCCTACAATGAGCAGTTCTTC. It is translated as CASSSTGLSYNEQFF. Full variable domain (outside the CDR3, taken from reference TRBV5-1 and TRBJ2-1): KAGVTQTPRYLIKTRGQQVTLSCSPISGHRSVSWYQQTPGQGLQFLFEYFSETQRNKGNFPGRFSGRQFSNSRSEMNVSTLELGDSALYLCASSSTGLSYNEQFFGPGTRLTVL.

The chain is built from TRBV7-9 and TRBJ2-7, with D maybe TRBD2 (5 bases). Germline CDR1 is SEHNR and CDR2 is FQNEAQ (reference sequence). This CDR3 spans 13 amino acids. V lost 3 bases and J 3 bases, leaving 9 bases between the germline ends. CDR3 DNA sequence: TGTGCCAGCAGCTTCGACTACGGCTACGAGCAGTACTTC. As protein: CASSFDYGYEQYF.

The chain joins TRBV25-1 to TRBJ2-1; D not certain. This CDR3 is 12 amino acids long. The V gene lost 5 bases and the J gene lost 9 bases, with 11 bases spanning the gap. Germline lookup yields CDR1 MGHDK and CDR2 SYGVNS. The CDR3 sequence: CASSNRVLEQFF. The CDR3 region has the DNA TGTGCCAGCAGTAACCGGGTTCTTGAGCAGTTCTTC. Supplemented by reference TRBV25-1 and TRBJ2-1, the full variable domain reads EADIYQTPRYLVIGTGKKITLECSQTMGHDKMYWYQQDPGMELHLIHYSYGVNSTEKGDLSSESTVSRIRTEHFPLTLESARPSHTSQYLCASSNRVLEQFFGPGTRLTVL.

The CDR3 DNA is TGCGCCAGCAGTCAGGGACAGGGAAATAGTTATGGCTACACCTTC. Translating gives CASSQGQGNSYGYTF. This chain connects TRBV23-1 to TRBJ1-2; TRBD1 aligns across 9 bases. TRBV23-1 carries the ORF label, with uncertain function. The CDR3 has 15 residues. J lost 5 bases, V lost 3 bases, and 7 bases had no gene match.

The rearrangement joins TRBV5-1 to TRBJ2-5; 9 bases fit TRBD2. CDR1 is SGHRS and CDR2 is YFSETQ in the germline V gene. The CDR3 is 13 amino acids. Trimming removed 4 bases from V and 5 bases from J; junction bases left unmatched: 3. The CDR3, as DNA: TGCGCCAGCAGCGTAGCGGGAGAGGAGACCCAGTACTTC. Encoded protein: CASSVAGEETQYF.

This clone was detected once. Distinct nucleotide sequences in the sample also encode this CDR3. Here the CDR3 DNA reads TGCGCCAGCAGCCAGCCCACGGGCGAGCAGTACTTC. Its protein product is CASSQPTGEQYF. The V call is TRBV4-1, the J call TRBJ2-7; D not certain. The V end lost 3 bases, the J end lost 6 bases, and 9 bases lay between the germline ends. The V gene's germline CDR1 is MGHRA and CDR2 YSYEKL. The CDR3 length is 12 residues.

This chain uses TRBV10-3 with TRBJ1-4; D gene unclear. Germline V gene sequence: CDR1 ENHRY, CDR2 SYGVKD. V was cut by 3 bases and J by 0 bases, with 8 bases left in between. The CDR3 runs to 15 residues. In nucleotides, the CDR3 is TGTGCCATCAGTGATTCCCAGGCAACTAATGAAAAACTGTTTTTT. It yields the protein CAISDSQATNEKLFF.

This rearrangement joins TRBV19 to TRBJ2-1, with 12 bases identical to TRBD2. Germline V gene lookup returns CDR1 LNHDA and CDR2 SQIVND (reference sequence). Trimming cost V 1 base and J 6 bases; bases outside gene matches: 7. The CDR3 contains 17 residues. CDR3 bases: TGTGCCAGTAGTATAGTTCAACTAGCGGGAGGCGGCAATGAGCAGTTCTTC. This translates into CASSIVQLAGGGNEQFF.

The chain carries TRBV7-8 and TRBJ1-5; possibly TRBD1 for D (6 bases). Germline values: CDR1 SGHVS, CDR2 FQNEAQ. Trimming shortened V by 5 bases and J by 5 bases, and 16 bases separated the two germline ends. The CDR3 runs 15 residues. The CDR3 DNA reads as TGTGCCAGCAGCCAGCACAGGGTTGGGGATCAGCCCCAGCATTTT. This translates into CASSQHRVGDQPQHF.

The genes are TRBV6-6 and TRBJ2-2; no clear D gene. Germline V gives CDR1 MNHNY, CDR2 SVGAGI (reference sequence). The CDR3 is made up of 14 amino acids. The germline V and J ends were trimmed by 6 bases and 0 bases, with 8 bases remaining between them. CDR3 loop: CASSERANTGELFF. The CDR3 DNA reads TGTGCCAGCAGCGAGCGCGCGAACACCGGGGAGCTGTTTTTT.

The rearrangement links TRBV4-1 to TRBJ2-7, with no clear D. Trimming took 0 bases from V and 2 from J, leaving 11 bases between them. The CDR3 contains 15 residues. Germline CDR1 reads MGHRA; CDR2 reads YSYEKL. The CDR3 DNA follows: TGCGCCAGCAGCCAAGAAGACTTATACCCCTACGAGCAGTACTTC. As protein: CASSQEDLYPYEQYF.

The V and J genes are TRBV29-1 and TRBJ2-6; D unclear. CDR1 SQVTM and CDR2 ANQGSEA come from the germline V gene. Trimming left V 4 bases short and J 0 bases short, with 10 bases between. The CDR3 length is 15 residues. Written as DNA, the CDR3 is TGCAGCGTTGCCGACACATACTCTGGGGCCAACGTCCTGACTTTC. It translates to CSVADTYSGANVLTF.

This clone is a singleton in its sample. This rearrangement joins TRBV7-6 to TRBJ1-3; D not resolved. The CDR3 is 16 residues long. Germline CDR1 and CDR2: SGHVS and FNYEAQ. Trimming left V 7 bases short and J 0 bases short, with 16 bases between. CDR3 sequence: CASTLTGRGSGNTIYF. CDR3 nucleotides: TGTGCCAGCACCCTTACGGGGAGAGGCTCTGGAAACACCATATATTTT. The variable domain in full, completed from reference TRBV7-6 and TRBJ1-3, reads GAGVSQSPRYKVTKRGQDVALRCDPISGHVSLYWYRQALGQGPEFLTYFNYEAQQDKSGLPNDRFSAERPEGSISTLTIQRTEQRDSAMYRCASTLTGRGSGNTIYFGEGSWLTVV.

The chain couples TRBV19 to TRBJ2-5; the match to TRBD2 covers 10 bases. CDR1 and CDR2 (germline): LNHDA, SQIVND (reference sequence). J gave up 3 bases and V 1 base, and 5 bases lay outside the gene matches. CDR3 size: 16 residues. The DNA of the CDR3 is TGTGCCAGTAGTATAGCAGCGGGAGGGCCTAAAGAGACCCAGTACTTC. It translates to CASSIAAGGPKETQYF.

The rearrangement uses TRBV18 and TRBJ2-7; the match to TRBD2 covers 7 bases. The V gene end was trimmed by 6 bases and the J gene end by 4 bases; junction bases not matched to a gene: 9. The CDR3 is 14 residues long. Germline V gene lookup returns CDR1 KGHSH and CDR2 LQKENI. The CDR3 sequence is CASSVAGKGYEQYF. CDR3 sequence (DNA): TGTGCCAGCTCCGTAGCGGGTAAGGGGTACGAGCAGTACTTC.

This clone was recorded only once. The chain uses TRBV5-4 and TRBJ2-1, with a tentative D call TRBD2 (5 bases). V lost 4 bases to trimming and J lost 5 bases, with 10 bases between them. CDR1 SGHNT and CDR2 YYREEE come from the germline V gene (reference sequence). This CDR3 spans 13 amino acids. Written as DNA, the CDR3 is TGTGCCAGCAGCCCGATACTAGACAATGAGCAGTTCTTC. Protein sequence: CASSPILDNEQFF. Full variable domain (outside the CDR3, taken from reference TRBV5-4 and TRBJ2-1): ETGVTQSPTHLIKTRGQQVTLRCSSQSGHNTVSWYQQALGQGPQFIFQYYREEENGRGNFPPRFSGLQFPNYSSELNVNALELDDSALYLCASSPILDNEQFFGPGTRLTVL.